The T cell receptor beta chain described here comes from a study of cytomegalovirus exposure and HLA in healthy donors. Overall study findings and caveats: As a later analysis showed, a missense DCLRE1C variant was linked to trimming of TCR beta V- and J-genes. From TCR beta sequences, most subjects' HLA-A and HLA-B alleles were reportedly predicted accurately.

PCR amplification relied on 60 Vbeta primers (plus 13 Jbeta primers). Data came from immunoSEQ multiplex PCR; TCRdb stores just in-frame clones and leaves some out. The sample records about 160,000 clones, approximately 85% being singletons. Note on this clone: Antigen: not known.

The CDR3 loop spans 15 amino acids. With 2 bases removed from V and 2 bases from J, the gap between germline ends came to 10 bases. The germline V gene has CDR1 MNHEY and CDR2 SVGAGI. The receptor was derived from a man in his fifties or sixties in good health and CMV-seropositive. Sequencing was done on a sample of PBMCs. The chain combines TRBV6-5 with TRBJ2-1; no firm D call. The CDR3 DNA follows: TGTGCCAGCAGTTACCGAGCGCAAACCTACAATGAGCAGTTCTTC. Encoded protein: CASSYRAQTYNEQFF.